Below are 23 T cell receptor beta chains sequenced from a single sample in a study of shared clonotypes between healthy human individuals (dated by TCRdb to 2020 to 2021). The library relied on the immunoSEQ multiplex PCR assay. TCRdb holds this immuneACCESS table with in-frame rearrangements only. Some clones are missing; in checked studies, unresolved V genes explain under half, and the rest has no known cause. This sample holds about 490,000 clones; approximately 79% were observed only once. The leading ten clones occupy roughly 12% of the sample. What was sequenced was PBMCs. All receptors derive from a woman in her thirties or forties in good health. Some clones in this sample may be carry-over from other donors' samples.

V is TRBV7-2 and J is TRBJ1-2, with TRBD1 as a possible D gene (6 bases). The CDR3 spans 15 residues. V was trimmed by 5 bases and J by 0 bases, leaving 13 bases between them. Germline V gene data show CDR1 as SGHTA and CDR2 as FQGNSA. The CDR3 coding sequence is TGTGCCAGCAGCCCCTACAGGGAGACTAACTATGGCTACACCTTC. It yields the protein CASSPYRETNYGYTF.

The chain couples TRBV18 to TRBJ2-2; D remains ambiguous. V shed 3 bases and J shed 2 bases, with 13 bases lying between them. The CDR3 consists of 16 residues. From germline, CDR1 is KGHSH and CDR2 LQKENI. In DNA, the CDR3 is TGTGCCAGCTCACCTACGAAACAAGACAACACCGGGGAGCTGTTTTTT. Translating gives CASSPTKQDNTGELFF.

This sequence joins TRBV18 and TRBJ2-5, with TRBD1 matching 8 bases. The J call could be wrong; TRBJ2-7 is a better fit for the DNA end. The CDR3 totals 14 residues. Germline V gene sequence: CDR1 KGHSH, CDR2 LQKENI. The CDR3 nucleotides are TGTGCCAGCTCGGACGCAGGGGGCCCCTACGAGCAGTACTTC. Translating gives CASSDAGGPYEQYF.

The chain links TRBV29-1 to TRBJ1-2; TRBD1 might be the D (5 bases). V was trimmed by 4 bases and J by 2 bases, leaving 11 bases between them. The V gene's germline CDR1 is SQVTM and CDR2 ANQGSEA. The CDR3 loop spans 13 amino acids. The CDR3 here is CSVGQGENYGYTF. CDR3 nucleotide sequence: TGCAGCGTTGGTCAGGGAGAAAACTATGGCTACACCTTC.

The gene calls are TRBV19 and TRBJ2-1; 8 bases align to TRBD2. Germline assignment: CDR1 LNHDA and CDR2 SQIVND (reference sequence). With V trimmed by 0 bases and J by 3 bases, 13 bases remained unmatched. CDR3 length: 19 residues. The CDR3 nucleotides read TGTGCCAGTAGTATAGATCGGCTAGCGGGTACCCCCTACTACAATGAGCAGTTCTTC. Translating gives CASSIDRLAGTPYYNEQFF.

The chain carries TRBV4-1 and TRBJ2-7, with 13 bases identical to TRBD2. V dropped 1 base and J dropped 3; count of bases not matched to a gene: 0. Germline values: CDR1 MGHRA, CDR2 YSYEKL. The CDR3 runs 15 residues. The DNA of the CDR3 is TGCGCCAGCAGCCAAGGACTAGCGGGAGGCTACGAGCAGTACTTC. This gives the protein CASSQGLAGGYEQYF.

This chain links TRBV4-2 with TRBJ2-7, with 7 positions matching TRBD1. With V trimmed by 4 bases and J by 0 bases, 9 bases remained unmatched. The CDR3 totals 16 residues. Germline lookup yields CDR1 LGHNA and CDR2 YNFKEQ. The CDR3: CASSRLIDRASYEQYF. Here the CDR3 DNA reads TGTGCCAGCAGCCGACTAATAGACAGGGCCTCCTACGAGCAGTACTTC.

V usage is TRBV7-8 and J usage is TRBJ1-1; D gene ambiguous. Germline loops: CDR1 SGHVS, CDR2 FQNEAQ. The CDR3 sequence is 15 residues long. Trimming removed 0 bases from V and 3 bases from J, with 11 bases in between. CDR3 sequence reads: CASSLAAGRYTEAFF. CDR3 nucleotide sequence: TGTGCCAGCAGCTTAGCGGCGGGGAGGTACACTGAAGCTTTCTTT.

The chain has TRBV5-1 and TRBJ2-2; D is possibly TRBD2 (5 bases). The CDR3 extends over 17 amino acids. Germline CDR1 SGHRS, CDR2 YFSETQ. V dropped 0 bases and J dropped 4 bases, with 16 bases sitting between them. The CDR3: CASSLVAVSGGTGELFF. DNA for the CDR3: TGCGCCAGCAGCTTGGTCGCTGTCAGCGGAGGCACCGGGGAGCTGTTTTTT.

As DNA, the CDR3 is TGTGCCAGTAGTATACGACTAACTCTAGCGGGAGGGCCGGGGACGCAGTATTTT. This codes for CASSIRLTLAGGPGTQYF. This sequence joins TRBV19 and TRBJ2-3, with 12 bases fitting TRBD2. The CDR3 contains 18 residues. Trimming at V came to 2 bases and at J to 9 bases, leaving 15 bases not matched to a gene. Germline values: CDR1 LNHDA, CDR2 SQIVND (reference sequence). Variable domain in full (rest from reference TRBV19 and TRBJ2-3): DGGITQSPKYLFRKEGQNVTLSCEQNLNHDAMYWYRQDPGQGLRLIYYSQIVNDFQKGDIAEGYSVSREKKESFPLTVTSAQKNPTAFYLCASSIRLTLAGGPGTQYFGPGTRLTVL.

This clone was picked up a small number of times. The chain links TRBV7-7 to TRBJ2-1, with D hard to call. Trimming cost V 1 base and J 5 bases, with 9 bases left between them. The CDR3 length is 14 residues. Germline V gene lookup returns CDR1 SSHAT and CDR2 FNYEAQ (reference sequence). The chain's CDR3 is CASSLGRSDNEQFF. In DNA, the CDR3 is TGTGCCAGCAGCTTAGGAAGGAGCGACAATGAGCAGTTCTTC.

The rearrangement links TRBV29-1 to TRBJ2-7; tentative D call: TRBD2 (6 bases). CDR3 length: 12 residues. The V end was cut by 6 bases, the J end by 1 base, with 10 bases between. Germline CDR1 and CDR2: SQVTM and ANQGSEA. CDR3 region: CSVARESYEQYF. The CDR3, as DNA: TGCAGCGTGGCACGGGAGTCCTACGAGCAGTACTTC.

The chain couples TRBV6-5 to TRBJ2-5; D is perhaps TRBD2 (6 bases). This CDR3 spans 14 amino acids. V was clipped by 0 bases and J by 5 bases, with 10 bases between them. Per germline, CDR1 MNHEY and CDR2 SVGAGI. The CDR3 loop reads CASSYSGGRETQYF. CDR3 DNA sequence: TGTGCCAGCAGTTACTCCGGGGGTCGGGAGACCCAGTACTTC.

CDR3 sequence reads: CASSTGGRQYEQYF. The CDR3 region has the DNA TGTGCCAGCAGCACAGGGGGCAGGCAATACGAGCAGTACTTC. The genes are TRBV28 and TRBJ2-7; 9 bases are a match to TRBD1. Germline lookup yields CDR1 MDHEN and CDR2 SYDVKM. Trimming removed 6 bases from V and 4 bases from J; junction bases left unmatched: 7. The CDR3 runs 14 residues.

This clone was recorded only once. V usage is TRBV5-1 and J usage is TRBJ1-4; D might be TRBD1 (6 bases). CDR3 length: 15 amino acids. The V end was cut by 0 bases, the J end by 11 bases, with 17 bases between. Per the germline V gene, CDR1 is SGHRS and CDR2 is YFSETQ. CDR3: CASSLATGARDKLFF. Written as DNA, the CDR3 is TGCGCCAGCAGCTTGGCCACGGGGGCGCGAGACAAACTGTTTTTT.

The genes are TRBV5-1 and TRBJ2-4; 10 nucleotides match TRBD2. Germline values: CDR1 SGHRS, CDR2 YFSETQ. The V segment lost 2 bases and the J segment 8 bases; nucleotides outside the gene matches: 4. The CDR3 sequence is 14 residues long. The CDR3 sequence is CASSFTSGADIQYF. As DNA, the CDR3 is TGCGCCAGCAGCTTCACTAGCGGGGCGGACATTCAGTACTTC. Full variable domain (missing parts from reference TRBV5-1 and TRBJ2-4): KAGVTQTPRYLIKTRGQQVTLSCSPISGHRSVSWYQQTPGQGLQFLFEYFSETQRNKGNFPGRFSGRQFSNSRSEMNVSTLELGDSALYLCASSFTSGADIQYFGAGTRLSVL.

CDR3 sequence (DNA): TGTGCCATGGGACAGCACTACGAGCAGTACTTC. This gives the protein CAMGQHYEQYF. The chain is built from TRBV10-3 and TRBJ2-7, with 7 bases fitting TRBD1. There are 11 residues in the CDR3. V lost 9 bases, J lost 3 bases, and 2 bases stayed unmatched. Germline V gene lookup returns CDR1 ENHRY and CDR2 SYGVKD.

The V gene is TRBV5-4, the J gene TRBJ2-7; 12 bases map to TRBD2. This CDR3 is 18 amino acids long. Germline V gene sequence: CDR1 SGHNT, CDR2 YYREEE (reference sequence). J gave up 1 base and V 2 bases, and 10 bases lay outside the gene matches. CDR3 DNA sequence: TGTGCCAGCAGCTTCGGGCTAGCGGGAGGGCCGGGGTCCTACGAGCAGTACTTC. Protein product: CASSFGLAGGPGSYEQYF.

The chain joins TRBV7-9 to TRBJ2-7, with D perhaps TRBD1 (5 bases). The CDR3 has 12 residues. Germline values: CDR1 SEHNR, CDR2 FQNEAQ (reference sequence). The V end lost 2 bases, the J end lost 5 bases, and 7 bases lay between the germline ends. CDR3 residues: CASSLRTNEQYF. The CDR3, as DNA: TGTGCCAGCAGCTTAAGGACAAACGAGCAGTACTTC.

The genes are TRBV5-1 and TRBJ1-2; TRBD1 agrees at 10 bases. After removal of 4 bases from V and 4 bases from J, the junction contained 7 bases not matched to a gene. In germline, CDR1 is SGHRS, CDR2 YFSETQ. The CDR3 covers 15 residues. CDR3 nucleotides: TGCGCCAGCAGCCCGGACAGGGGGGCTCCCTATGGCTACACCTTC. Protein sequence: CASSPDRGAPYGYTF.

The rearrangement links TRBV7-2 to TRBJ2-7; 8 bases fit TRBD1. Germline CDR1 and CDR2: SGHTA and FQGNSA. The CDR3 totals 15 residues. Trimming removed 7 bases from V and 3 bases from J; junction bases left unmatched: 11. CDR3 region: CASKPPGGAFYEQYF. The CDR3 bases are TGTGCCAGCAAACCCCCAGGGGGCGCCTTCTACGAGCAGTACTTC.

The chain joins TRBV7-2 to TRBJ2-1; TRBD2 matches at 7 bases. Looked up from germline, CDR1 is SGHTA and CDR2 is FQGNSA. The CDR3 has 19 residues. V shed 4 bases, J shed 8 bases, and the junction held 23 bases outside the gene matches. The CDR3 DNA is TGTGCCAGCAGCTCCCGCTTAACCCTGGGGCGGGAGCGAATCTATGAGCAGTTCTTC. Protein sequence: CASSSRLTLGRERIYEQFF.

This clone showed up just a few times. This sequence joins TRBV28 and TRBJ2-7; D is unresolved. The V and J ends lost 5 bases and 1 base respectively, with 15 bases between them. Germline V lookup: CDR1 MDHEN, CDR2 SYDVKM. This CDR3 has 15 amino acids. CDR3: CASSPPLVSSYEQYF. The DNA for the CDR3 is TGTGCCAGCAGTCCTCCCTTAGTTTCATCCTACGAGCAGTACTTC.